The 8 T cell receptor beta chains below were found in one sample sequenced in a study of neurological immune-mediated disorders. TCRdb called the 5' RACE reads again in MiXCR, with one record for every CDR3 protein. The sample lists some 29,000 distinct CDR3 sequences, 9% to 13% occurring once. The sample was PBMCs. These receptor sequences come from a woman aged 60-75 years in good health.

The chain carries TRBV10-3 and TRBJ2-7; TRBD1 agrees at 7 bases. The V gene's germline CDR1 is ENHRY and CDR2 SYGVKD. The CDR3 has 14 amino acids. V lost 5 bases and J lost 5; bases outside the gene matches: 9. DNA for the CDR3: TGTGCCATCAGTTGCAGCAGGGGGAGCAACGAGCAGTACTTC. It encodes CAISCSRGSNEQYF.

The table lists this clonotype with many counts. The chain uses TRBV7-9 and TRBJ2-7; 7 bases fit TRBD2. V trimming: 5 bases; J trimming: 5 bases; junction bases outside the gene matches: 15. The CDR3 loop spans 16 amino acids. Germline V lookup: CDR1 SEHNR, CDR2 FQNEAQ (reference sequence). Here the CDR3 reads CASSPDGMRGIHEQYF. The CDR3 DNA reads TGTGCCAGCAGCCCGGACGGGATGCGGGGGATCCACGAGCAGTACTTC.

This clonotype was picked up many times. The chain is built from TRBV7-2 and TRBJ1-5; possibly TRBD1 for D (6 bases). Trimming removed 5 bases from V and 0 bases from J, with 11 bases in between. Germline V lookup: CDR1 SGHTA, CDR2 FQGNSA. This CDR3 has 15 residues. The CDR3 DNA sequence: TGTGCCAGCAGCCAGACAGGAACTAGCAATCAGCCCCAGCATTTT. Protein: CASSQTGTSNQPQHF.

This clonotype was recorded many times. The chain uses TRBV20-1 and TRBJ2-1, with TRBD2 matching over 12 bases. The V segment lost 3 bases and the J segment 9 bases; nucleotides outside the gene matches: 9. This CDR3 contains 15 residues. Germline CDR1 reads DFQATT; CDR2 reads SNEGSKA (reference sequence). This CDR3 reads CSASATSGSGSEQFF. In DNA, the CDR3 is TGCAGTGCTAGCGCGACTAGCGGGAGCGGAAGTGAGCAGTTCTTC.

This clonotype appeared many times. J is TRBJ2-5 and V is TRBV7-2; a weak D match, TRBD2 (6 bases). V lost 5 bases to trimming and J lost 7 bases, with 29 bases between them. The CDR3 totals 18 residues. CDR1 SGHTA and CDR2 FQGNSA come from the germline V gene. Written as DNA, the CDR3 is TGTGCCAGCAGCGTCCTAGCGATCACCGGGCAGACTATTAGGACCCAGTACTTC. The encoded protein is CASSVLAITGQTIRTQYF.

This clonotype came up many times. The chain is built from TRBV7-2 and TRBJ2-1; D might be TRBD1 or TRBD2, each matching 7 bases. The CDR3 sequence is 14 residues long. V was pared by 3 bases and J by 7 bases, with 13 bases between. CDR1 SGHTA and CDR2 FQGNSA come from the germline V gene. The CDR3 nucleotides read TGTGCCAGCAGCTTTGGCAGGGGGGGGAATGAGCAGTTCTTC. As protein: CASSFGRGGNEQFF.

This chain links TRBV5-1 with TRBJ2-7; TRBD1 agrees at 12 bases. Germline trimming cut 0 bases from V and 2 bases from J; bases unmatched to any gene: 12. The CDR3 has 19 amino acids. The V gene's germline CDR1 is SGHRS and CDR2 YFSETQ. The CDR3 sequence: CASSLGDRGRRGTPYEQYF. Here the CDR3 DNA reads TGCGCCAGCAGCTTGGGGGACAGGGGGCGTCGGGGGACCCCCTACGAGCAGTACTTC.

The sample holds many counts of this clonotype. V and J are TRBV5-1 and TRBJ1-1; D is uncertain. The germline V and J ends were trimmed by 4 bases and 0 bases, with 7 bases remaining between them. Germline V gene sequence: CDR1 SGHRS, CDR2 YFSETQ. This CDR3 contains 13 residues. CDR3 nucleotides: TGCGCCAGCAGCGAAACGATGAACACTGAAGCTTTCTTT. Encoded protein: CASSETMNTEAFF.